These 29 T cell receptor beta chains originate from one sample sequenced in a study of T cells in tumors after PD-1 blockade. The protocol was immunoSEQ multiplex PCR, while the TCRdb copy is restricted to in-frame clones and leaves out a portion. This sample has tens of thousands of clones, with roughly 78% found just once. The sequences come from PBMCs, collected before anti-PD-1 treatment. The receptors come from a human donor with basal cell carcinoma.

The chain has TRBV18 and TRBJ1-1, with D possibly matching TRBD1 (5 bases). Trimming removed 5 bases at V and 2 bases at J, with 9 bases between. The CDR3 consists of 13 residues. From germline, CDR1 is KGHSH and CDR2 LQKENI. CDR3 nucleotide sequence: TGTGCCAGCTCATCAGACAGAAACACTGAAGCTTTCTTT. It codes for CASSSDRNTEAFF.

Turning to this clone: Other DNA sequences in the same sample also yield this CDR3. The chain recombines TRBV6-5 with TRBJ2-7; D tentatively fits TRBD1 or TRBD2 (5 bases each). Germline V gives CDR1 MNHEY, CDR2 SVGAGI. Trimming left V 0 bases short and J 2 bases short, with 5 bases between. The CDR3 is 13 residues long. The CDR3 sequence: CASSYSGPYEQYF. CDR3 DNA sequence: TGTGCCAGCAGTTACTCGGGACCCTACGAGCAGTACTTC.

This chain connects TRBV27 to TRBJ1-1; perhaps TRBD1 as D (5 bases). There are 14 residues in the CDR3. In germline, CDR1 is MNHEY, CDR2 SMNVEV (reference sequence). The ends were cut back, 0 bases at V and 5 bases at J, with 10 bases in the middle. The CDR3 region has the DNA TGTGCCAGCAGTTTATCGGGCAGGGCGACTGAAGCTTTCTTT. Translation: CASSLSGRATEAFF.

This sequence joins TRBV15 and TRBJ1-4; D gene ambiguous. CDR3 length: 15 amino acids. CDR1 is LNHNV and CDR2 is YYDKDF in the germline V gene (reference sequence). V lost 0 bases, J lost 8 bases, and 13 bases lay in between. The DNA for the CDR3 is TGTGCCACCAGCAGAGATCAAGTGAGAGGAGAAAAACTGTTTTTT. It is translated as CATSRDQVRGEKLFF.

The chain's CDR3 is CASSSTPGRYNTF. The CDR3 bases are TGTGCCAGCAGCTCGACCCCGGGCAGGTACAACACCTTC. V is TRBV7-2 and J is TRBJ1-2, with D uncertain. This CDR3 has 13 residues. V was pared by 4 bases and J by 12 bases, with 18 bases between. Germline V lookup: CDR1 SGHTA, CDR2 FQGNSA.

This clone showed up just a few times. The same CDR3 also results from other DNA sequences found in this sample. This chain links TRBV14 with TRBJ1-2; D uncertain. V lost 1 base to trimming and J lost 4 bases, with 4 bases between them. Germline V gene sequence: CDR1 SGHDN, CDR2 FVKESK. CDR3 length: 12 residues. The CDR3 nucleotides read TGTGCCAGCAGCCAAGGGGGCTATGGCTACACCTTC. Its protein is CASSQGGYGYTF.

V usage is TRBV30 and J usage is TRBJ1-2, with a possible D match to TRBD1 (6 bases). The CDR3 totals 14 residues. Germline CDR1 GTSNPN, CDR2 SVGIG (reference sequence). Trimming cost V 3 bases and J 2 bases, with 13 bases left between them. Here the CDR3 reads CAWRGKGGNYGYTF. Written as DNA, the CDR3 is TGTGCCTGGAGGGGGAAAGGGGGGAACTATGGCTACACCTTC.

This chain connects TRBV3-1 (or the pseudogene TRBV3-2) to TRBJ1-5; weak D call: TRBD1 (5 bases). The CDR3 runs to 16 residues. CDR1 and CDR2 (germline): LGHDT, YNNKEL (reference sequence). Trimming took 1 base from V and 1 from J, leaving 11 bases between them. CDR3 in amino acids: CASSQGGRASNQPQHF. Here the CDR3 DNA reads TGTGCCAGCAGCCAAGGGGGCAGGGCGAGCAATCAGCCCCAGCATTTT.

About this clone: This sample also contains other DNA sequences that code for the same CDR3. This chain uses TRBV3-1 (or the pseudogene TRBV3-2) with TRBJ2-7; possible D gene TRBD2, 5 bases. V dropped 0 bases and J dropped 6 bases, with 18 bases sitting between them. Germline loops: CDR1 LGHDT, CDR2 YNNKEL (reference sequence). The CDR3 is 16 residues long. The CDR3 protein is CASSQEGSGRGREQYF. In nucleotides, the CDR3 is TGTGCCAGCAGCCAAGAAGGGTCGGGGAGAGGGCGCGAGCAGTACTTC.

The chain is built from TRBV19 and TRBJ2-1, with 8 bases lining up with TRBD1. CDR1 and CDR2 (germline): LNHDA, SQIVND (reference sequence). CDR3 length equals 14 residues. V shed 6 bases, J shed 6 bases, and the junction held 7 bases outside the gene matches. CDR3 in amino acids: CASRFGQGRNEQFF. CDR3 nucleotide sequence: TGTGCCAGTAGATTCGGACAGGGACGCAATGAGCAGTTCTTC.

The chain has TRBV2 and TRBJ2-4; 8 bases fit TRBD2. This CDR3 comprises 15 residues. From germline, CDR1 is SNHLY and CDR2 FYNNEI. V lost 3 bases and J lost 4; bases outside the gene matches: 5. CDR3 amino acids: CASSEPAGAKNIQYF. For the CDR3, the DNA is TGTGCCAGCAGTGAGCCAGCGGGGGCAAAAAACATTCAGTACTTC.

The J gene is TRBJ1-1, the V gene TRBV11-3; tentatively, D is TRBD1 (6 bases). Trimming shortened V by 3 bases and J by 12 bases, and 11 bases separated the two germline ends. The germline gives CDR1 SGHNT, CDR2 YENEEA. The CDR3 contains 11 residues. The CDR3 protein is CASSFRGTTFF. CDR3 in DNA: TGTGCCAGCAGCTTCCGGGGGACAACTTTCTTT.

The CDR3 region is CASSPAGTLSYEQYF. The CDR3 nucleotides are TGTGCCAGCAGCCCCGCTGGAACCCTCTCCTACGAGCAGTACTTC. The rearrangement joins TRBV5-5 to TRBJ2-7; D gene ambiguous. In germline, CDR1 is SGHKS, CDR2 YYEKEE (reference sequence). V was pared by 4 bases and J by 0 bases, with 14 bases between. The CDR3 runs to 15 residues.

This rearrangement joins TRBV19 to TRBJ1-2; 8 nucleotides match TRBD1. The CDR3 is 13 residues long. With 9 bases clipped from V and 3 bases from J, the junction kept 6 bases outside the gene matches. Germline assignment: CDR1 LNHDA and CDR2 SQIVND (reference sequence). CDR3 DNA: TGTGCCAGCCAGGGGGCGCTCCACTATGGCTACACCTTC. This encodes CASQGALHYGYTF.

The gene calls are TRBV27 and TRBJ1-2; 10 bases fit TRBD1. Unmatched junction bases numbered 7, after V lost 8 bases and J lost 4 bases. The germline gives CDR1 MNHEY, CDR2 SMNVEV (reference sequence). This CDR3 contains 14 residues. Written as DNA, the CDR3 is TGTGCCAGCCGCCGGGACAGGGGCACCTATGGCTACACCTTC. The encoded protein is CASRRDRGTYGYTF.

This chain uses TRBV5-5 with TRBJ2-7; D is uncertain. V was pared by 0 bases and J by 1 base, with 14 bases between. Germline V gene lookup returns CDR1 SGHKS and CDR2 YYEKEE (reference sequence). The CDR3 totals 16 residues. The CDR3 DNA reads as TGTGCCAGCAGCTTGGCTTTTAGGGCACAATCCTACGAGCAGTACTTC. It codes for CASSLAFRAQSYEQYF.

The chain carries TRBV6-1 and TRBJ1-2; D gene ambiguous. This CDR3 spans 13 amino acids. V gave up 1 base and J gave up 3 bases, with 6 bases separating them. Germline V CDR1 and CDR2: MNHNS, SASEGT. The CDR3 sequence: CASSEGWYYGYTF. CDR3 in DNA: TGTGCCAGCAGTGAAGGCTGGTACTATGGCTACACCTTC.

This clone was observed a handful of times. The V call is TRBV14, the J call TRBJ2-7; D call uncertain. V lost 0 bases and J lost 3, with 6 bases in between. CDR1 SGHDN and CDR2 FVKESK come from the germline V gene. The CDR3 extends over 13 amino acids. The CDR3 DNA reads as TGTGCCAGCAGCCAAGACTTGGGCTACGAGCAGTACTTC. Amino acid sequence: CASSQDLGYEQYF. Combining the CDR3 with reference TRBV14 and TRBJ2-7 gives the whole variable domain EAGVTQFPSHSVIEKGQTVTLRCDPISGHDNLYWYRRVMGKEIKFLLHFVKESKQDESGMPNNRFLAERTGGTYSTLKVQPAELEDSGVYFCASSQDLGYEQYFGPGTRLTVT.

V usage is TRBV30 and J usage is TRBJ1-2; perhaps TRBD1 as D (6 bases). This CDR3 has 13 residues. Germline assignment: CDR1 GTSNPN and CDR2 SVGIG (reference sequence). Between the trimmed V and J ends, which lost 2 bases and 8 bases, there was a span of 15 bases. The CDR3 loop reads CAWSPQGLGGYTF. CDR3 DNA sequence: TGTGCCTGGAGTCCCCAGGGGTTGGGCGGCTACACCTTC.

The rearrangement links TRBV30 to TRBJ1-4; D call uncertain. The CDR3 extends over 14 amino acids. The ends were cut back, 0 bases at V and 3 bases at J, with 8 bases in the middle. CDR1 and CDR2 from the germline V gene are GTSNPN and SVGIG (reference sequence). The CDR3 region is CAWSVWGSNEKLFF. The CDR3 DNA sequence: TGTGCCTGGAGTGTATGGGGTTCTAATGAAAAACTGTTTTTT.

The chain employs TRBV12-3 or TRBV12-4 and TRBJ1-2, with D unresolved. Trimming removed 6 bases from V and 2 bases from J, with 10 bases in between. The CDR3 is 13 amino acids. CDR3 nucleotides: TGTGCCAGCAGGCATGGCAGGAACTATGGCTACACCTTC. It specifies CASRHGRNYGYTF.

The V gene is TRBV30, the J gene TRBJ1-4; D is possibly TRBD1 (6 bases). V was shortened by 4 bases and J by 10 bases, with 16 bases between the two germline ends. The CDR3 covers 13 residues. Germline-derived CDR1 and CDR2 are GTSNPN and SVGIG (reference sequence). The DNA of the CDR3 is TGTGCCTGGACCGTTGGGATACAGGGAAAACTGTTTTTT. It yields the protein CAWTVGIQGKLFF.

This clone was seen only once. V gene TRBV6-4 combines with J gene TRBJ2-1, with D perhaps being TRBD1 or TRBD2 (7 bases each). With 5 bases removed from V and 4 bases from J, the gap between germline ends came to 15 bases. The CDR3 has 15 amino acids. CDR1 and CDR2 (germline): MRHNA, SNTAGT. The CDR3 region has the DNA TGTGCCAGCAGTCCTACTCAGGGGGGGTACAATGAGCAGTTCTTC. Protein product: CASSPTQGGYNEQFF.

The V gene is TRBV24-1, the J gene TRBJ2-3; D unclear. Germline CDR1 is KGHDR and CDR2 is SFDVKD. The CDR3 totals 13 residues. Trimming took 5 bases from V and 2 from J, leaving 7 bases between them. CDR3 nucleotide sequence: TGTGCCACCAGTGGGGAAAACACAGATACGCAGTATTTT. It encodes CATSGENTDTQYF.

The rearrangement uses TRBV10-3 and TRBJ1-1; the D gene is possibly TRBD1 (5 bases). V was trimmed by 10 bases and J by 3 bases, leaving 21 bases between them. In germline, CDR1 is ENHRY, CDR2 SYGVKD. The CDR3 has 15 amino acids. Here the CDR3 reads CATTDRKMGDTEAFF. CDR3 coding DNA: TGTGCCACAACGGATCGTAAAATGGGGGACACTGAAGCTTTCTTT.

This rearrangement joins TRBV7-6 to TRBJ1-2; D call uncertain. CDR3 length: 16 amino acids. Trimming stripped 1 base from V and 5 bases from J, with 17 bases between. From germline, CDR1 is SGHVS and CDR2 FNYEAQ. The CDR3 DNA reads TGTGCCAGCAGCTTAGAGGTAACGGGCAGAGTGTATGGCTACACCTTC. The encoded protein is CASSLEVTGRVYGYTF.

This clone appeared a single time. V is TRBV10-3 and J is TRBJ2-1; 10 bases align to TRBD2. The CDR3 loop spans 14 amino acids. With V trimmed by 8 bases and J by 3 bases, 4 bases remained unmatched. The germline CDR1 and CDR2 sequences are ENHRY and SYGVKD. The CDR3 coding sequence is TGTGCCATCGCCTCTAGCGGGGGCTACAATGAGCAGTTCTTC. This translates into CAIASSGGYNEQFF.

This chain joins TRBV28 and TRBJ2-5; the match to TRBD1 covers 8 bases. Unmatched junction bases numbered 4, after V lost 5 bases and J lost 2 bases. The CDR3 length is 14 residues. Germline-derived CDR1 and CDR2 are MDHEN and SYDVKM. CDR3 sequence (DNA): TGTGCCAGCAGTACTGACAGGGGACAAGAGACCCAGTACTTC. This gives the protein CASSTDRGQETQYF.

V and J are TRBV6-6 and TRBJ1-2; 7 bases fit TRBD1. The CDR3 is 15 residues long. V was pared by 7 bases and J by 8 bases, with 16 bases of the junction left unmatched. CDR1 is MNHNY, CDR2 SVGAGI, per germline (reference sequence). CDR3 in amino acids: CASTTQGTGTNGYTF. The CDR3 region has the DNA TGTGCCAGCACCACACAGGGGACGGGAACTAACGGCTACACCTTC.